Each of the 25 T cell receptor beta chains below was sequenced from the same sample in a study of T cell responses to AZD1222 COVID-19 vaccine. Produced via immunoSEQ multiplex PCR; TCRdb's table is partial and in-frame only. The table records about 98,000 clones, roughly nine tenths of them present only once. Sequencing used peripheral blood, obtained on day 0 of AZD1222 vaccination. These TCRs come from an adult in good health.

CDR3 sequence: CASSYRTSGRNYNEQFF. CDR3 DNA: TGTGCCAGCAGCTATCGGACTAGCGGGAGGAATTACAATGAGCAGTTCTTC. The gene calls are TRBV7-3 and TRBJ2-1; TRBD2 agrees at 14 bases. V lost 4 bases and J lost 4; bases outside the gene matches: 6. The CDR3 loop spans 17 amino acids. Germline V gene data show CDR1 as SGHTA and CDR2 as FQGTGA.

The chain employs TRBV28 and TRBJ2-1, with 14 bases fitting TRBD2. The J segment lost 5 bases and the V segment lost 2 bases, leaving 2 bases of the junction unmatched. The CDR3 runs to 16 residues. Germline lookup yields CDR1 MDHEN and CDR2 SYDVKM. The CDR3: CASSLRGLAGDNEQFF. For the CDR3, the DNA is TGTGCCAGCAGTTTAAGGGGACTAGCGGGGGACAATGAGCAGTTCTTC.

J is TRBJ2-3 and V is TRBV5-1, with 9 bases lining up with TRBD2. The ends lost 1 base at V and 3 bases at J; junction bases unmatched: 6. The CDR3 loop spans 16 amino acids. Per the germline V gene, CDR1 is SGHRS and CDR2 is YFSETQ. For the CDR3, the DNA is TGCGCCAGCAGCTTGCAGGGTAGCGGGAGTACAGATACGCAGTATTTT. Its protein product is CASSLQGSGSTDTQYF.

The V call is TRBV5-1, the J call TRBJ1-1, with 9 bases lining up with TRBD1. The CDR3 covers 14 residues. Germline CDR1 reads SGHRS; CDR2 reads YFSETQ. The trim removed 2 bases at V and 3 bases at J, leaving 2 bases unmatched. CDR3 residues: CASSLQGADTEAFF. The DNA of the CDR3 is TGCGCCAGCAGCTTACAGGGGGCTGACACTGAAGCTTTCTTT.

The chain employs TRBV19 and TRBJ1-2; D gene uncertain. The CDR3 length is 13 residues. Germline V gene sequence: CDR1 LNHDA, CDR2 SQIVND (reference sequence). V lost 0 bases and J 8 bases, leaving 10 bases between the germline ends. The CDR3 loop reads CASSIDSRIGYTF. As DNA, the CDR3 is TGTGCCAGTAGTATAGATTCCCGTATCGGCTACACCTTC.

This clone showed up just a few times. The V and J genes are TRBV10-1 and TRBJ2-2, with 10 positions matching TRBD1. The CDR3 contains 14 residues. V was clipped by 6 bases and J by 3 bases; unmatched bases: 1. The germline V gene encodes CDR1 WNHNN and CDR2 SYGVQD (reference sequence). The CDR3 sequence: CASRDRGDTGELFF. The CDR3 DNA sequence: TGCGCCAGCAGGGACAGGGGGGACACCGGGGAGCTGTTTTTT.

V usage is TRBV7-3 and J usage is TRBJ2-3, with 9 positions matching TRBD2. The V gene's germline CDR1 is SGHTA and CDR2 FQGTGA. This CDR3 has 16 amino acids. The V gene end was trimmed by 2 bases and the J gene end by 2 bases; junction bases not matched to a gene: 5. The chain's CDR3 is CASSLSGTSTTDTQYF. The CDR3 DNA sequence: TGTGCCAGCAGCTTATCCGGGACTAGCACCACAGATACGCAGTATTTT.

The rearrangement links TRBV3-1 (or the pseudogene TRBV3-2) to TRBJ2-5; 7 nucleotides match TRBD1. In germline, CDR1 is LGHDT, CDR2 YNNKEL (reference sequence). The CDR3 is 14 amino acids. Losses at the gene ends were 4 bases for V and 7 bases for J; bases not matched to a gene: 9. For the CDR3, the DNA is TGTGCCAGCAGCCCGAGACAGGGCTCAGGGACCCAGTACTTC. Its translation is CASSPRQGSGTQYF.

This sequence joins TRBV5-1 and TRBJ1-6, with D unresolved. V dropped 0 bases and J dropped 10 bases, with 8 bases sitting between them. The CDR3 extends over 13 amino acids. CDR1 is SGHRS, CDR2 YFSETQ, per germline. CDR3 amino acids: CASSLEVQSPLHF. Here the CDR3 DNA reads TGCGCCAGCAGCTTGGAAGTCCAGTCACCCCTCCACTTT.

The chain is built from TRBV28 and TRBJ1-1; D is unresolved. CDR1 is MDHEN, CDR2 SYDVKM, per germline. The V end was cut by 5 bases, the J end by 0 bases, with 7 bases between. The CDR3 runs to 13 residues. The CDR3 DNA is TGTGCCAGCAGTATTCCATTGAACACTGAAGCTTTCTTT. This encodes CASSIPLNTEAFF. The full variable domain, in which reference TRBV28 and TRBJ1-1 provide the parts outside the CDR3, is DVKVTQSSRYLVKRTGEKVFLECVQDMDHENMFWYRQDPGLGLRLIYFSYDVKMKEKGDIPEGYSVSREKKERFSLILESASTNQTSMYLCASSIPLNTEAFFGQGTRLTVV.

The V and J genes are TRBV4-2 and TRBJ2-5; D perhaps matches TRBD2 (5 bases). Per germline, CDR1 LGHNA and CDR2 YNFKEQ. Trimming took off 0 bases at V and 4 bases at J, with 12 bases between the two ends. The CDR3 extends over 15 amino acids. CDR3 sequence (DNA): TGTGCCAGCAGCCAAGATTTGGCTAGCCCAGAGACCCAGTACTTC. Translation gives CASSQDLASPETQYF.

The chain links TRBV5-1 to TRBJ2-5; tentative D call: TRBD2 (7 bases). CDR1 and CDR2 from the germline V gene are SGHRS and YFSETQ. V was cut by 1 base and J by 3 bases, with 10 bases left in between. The CDR3 is made up of 14 amino acids. The CDR3 bases are TGCGCCAGCAGCTTGAGGGGGGGCAAAGAGACCCAGTACTTC. Translated, it gives CASSLRGGKETQYF.

In its sample, this clone was seen once. The CDR3, as DNA: TGCGCCAGCAAGGCCGGACAGGGGGCGGGGGCCTCCTACAATGAGCAGTTCTTC. Translated: CASKAGQGAGASYNEQFF. The chain uses TRBV10-1 and TRBJ2-1, with TRBD1 identical over 11 bases. Losses at the gene ends were 7 bases for V and 0 bases for J; bases not matched to a gene: 11. Germline values: CDR1 WNHNN, CDR2 SYGVQD (reference sequence). This CDR3 has 18 residues.

The chain carries TRBV20-1 and TRBJ1-2, with 9 bases fitting TRBD1. Germline trimming cut 3 bases from V and 8 bases from J; bases unmatched to any gene: 10. The germline CDR1 and CDR2 sequences are DFQATT and SNEGSKA (reference sequence). The CDR3 is made up of 14 amino acids. CDR3 protein: CSASEGPGQGGYTF. In nucleotides, the CDR3 is TGCAGTGCTAGTGAGGGTCCGGGACAGGGAGGCTACACCTTC.

The genes are TRBV11-1 and TRBJ1-1, with D hard to call. The CDR3 runs to 13 residues. The germline CDR1 and CDR2 sequences are SGHAT and FQDESV (reference sequence). Trimming took 1 base from V and 5 from J, leaving 8 bases between them. CDR3 loop: CASSLEIGTEAFF. As DNA, the CDR3 is TGTGCCAGCAGCTTAGAAATTGGTACTGAAGCTTTCTTT.

The J gene is TRBJ2-7, the V gene TRBV6-5, with D possibly TRBD1 on 6 matching bases. The V gene's germline CDR1 is MNHEY and CDR2 SVGAGI. There are 16 residues in the CDR3. The V end lost 4 bases, the J end lost 5 bases, and 21 bases lay between the germline ends. CDR3 protein: CASSSLDRVRGHEQYF. In nucleotides, the CDR3 is TGTGCCAGCAGTTCCCTGGACAGAGTGAGGGGCCACGAGCAGTACTTC.

The chain couples TRBV24-1 to TRBJ1-3; the D is unclear. The germline V gene encodes CDR1 KGHDR and CDR2 SFDVKD. Trimming took 4 bases from V and 4 from J, leaving 10 bases between them. The CDR3 totals 14 residues. The CDR3 DNA sequence: TGTGCCACCAGTGACTCCCGTTTCGGAAACACCATATATTTT. It translates to CATSDSRFGNTIYF.

The gene calls are TRBV19 and TRBJ2-7, with D possibly being TRBD1 or TRBD2 (6 bases each). Between the trimmed V and J ends, which lost 3 bases and 4 bases, there was a span of 13 bases. CDR1 and CDR2 from the germline V gene are LNHDA and SQIVND (reference sequence). There are 14 residues in the CDR3. The CDR3 here is CASSIGRGGYEQYF. The CDR3 DNA follows: TGTGCCAGTAGTATCGGCAGGGGAGGATACGAGCAGTACTTC.

The chain links TRBV6-2 or TRBV6-3 to TRBJ1-6, with D perhaps TRBD1 (5 bases). The CDR3 spans 16 residues. Germline lookup yields CDR1 MNHEY and CDR2 SVGEGT. V lost 3 bases, J lost 10 bases, and 19 bases lay in between. Written as DNA, the CDR3 is TGTGCCAGCAGTTATCCCCGGGGCCAGGATAGCTCACCCCTCCACTTT. Its translation is CASSYPRGQDSSPLHF.

The chain combines TRBV29-1 with TRBJ2-3; TRBD2 agrees at 12 bases. Trimming cost V 2 bases and J 5 bases; bases outside gene matches: 8. Per germline, CDR1 SQVTM and CDR2 ANQGSEA. The CDR3 loop spans 16 amino acids. CDR3 in amino acids: CSVERLAGGSRDTQYF. The CDR3, as DNA: TGCAGCGTTGAAAGGCTAGCGGGGGGGAGTAGAGATACGCAGTATTTT.

The J gene is TRBJ2-3, the V gene TRBV7-2; 7 positions match TRBD1. The CDR3 spans 14 residues. From germline, CDR1 is SGHTA and CDR2 FQGNSA. Trimming took 3 bases from V and 3 from J; bases not matched to a gene: 3. The DNA for the CDR3 is TGTGCCAGCAGCTTCGGACAGGAGACAGATACGCAGTATTTT. This gives the protein CASSFGQETDTQYF. The whole variable domain, remainder taken from reference TRBV7-2 and TRBJ2-3, is GAGVSQSPSNKVTEKGKDVELRCDPISGHTALYWYRQSLGQGLEFLIYFQGNSAPDKSGLPSDRFSAERTGGSVSTLTIQRTQQEDSAVYLCASSFGQETDTQYFGPGTRLTVL.

V is TRBV11-2 and J is TRBJ2-7; 11 nucleotides match TRBD1. The ends lost 5 bases at V and 2 bases at J; junction bases unmatched: 8. Germline values: CDR1 SGHAT, CDR2 FQNNGV. This CDR3 has 16 amino acids. CDR3 amino acids: CASSLTDRGLTYEQYF. CDR3 sequence (DNA): TGTGCCAGCAGCCTCACGGACAGGGGGCTTACCTACGAGCAGTACTTC.

This clone was found a few times. V and J are TRBV11-2 and TRBJ1-3, with D uncertain. Germline CDR1 SGHAT, CDR2 FQNNGV. The CDR3 is 14 amino acids. The V and J ends lost 7 bases and 1 base respectively, with 11 bases between them. CDR3 amino acids: CASTLRGSGNTIYF. CDR3 sequence (DNA): TGTGCCAGCACCCTTAGAGGATCTGGAAACACCATATATTTT.

The V and J genes are TRBV28 and TRBJ1-4; 9 bases align to TRBD1. In germline, CDR1 is MDHEN, CDR2 SYDVKM. V shed 6 bases and J 7 bases; nucleotides not matched to a gene: 9. The CDR3 sequence is 15 residues long. The CDR3 protein is CASRYTTGGGEKLFF. CDR3 DNA: TGTGCCAGCAGATATACTACAGGGGGCGGTGAAAAACTGTTTTTT.

This chain joins TRBV19 and TRBJ1-1, with no clear D. V was clipped by 5 bases and J by 6 bases, with 7 bases between them. This CDR3 is 11 amino acids long. The V gene's germline CDR1 is LNHDA and CDR2 SQIVND (reference sequence). The CDR3 DNA is TGTGCCAGTAGTTATTTGGCTGAAGCTTTCTTT. Amino acid sequence: CASSYLAEAFF.